What follows is one T cell receptor (beta chain) and its context. Antigen: not known. These data originate in a study of siplizumab effects on memory and regulatory T cells. The CDR3 is 16 residues long. The ends were cut back, 1 base at V and 0 bases at J, with 13 bases in the middle. Germline CDR1 reads SGHTA; CDR2 reads FQGNSA. Study-wide results and caveats: A minor fraction of alloreactive clones, and no more, mapped to unstimulated subsets.

This table comes from immunoSEQ multiplex PCR, and its TCRdb copy is limited to in-frame clones, with some not included. The sample holds 100,000 to 110,000 clones, approximately 94% seen once. The sequence was obtained from a human donor in good health. Sequenced material: non-Treg CD4+ T cells sorted from blood. The chain combines TRBV7-2 with TRBJ2-7; D ambiguous. For the CDR3, the DNA is TGTGCCAGCAGCTTAGGCCGAGGTGAGAGCTCCTACGAGCAGTACTTC. Amino acids: CASSLGRGESSYEQYF.